One sample yielded the 30 T cell receptor beta chains listed below, sequenced in a study of T cell repertoires in cytomegalovirus infection. TCRdb reprocessed the reads with MiXCR, giving one entry per CDR3 protein. The sample contains fewer than 550,000 distinct CDR3 sequences, more than 15% of which appear only once. The sequenced material came from CD8+ T cells from PBMCs. The receptor set was obtained from a human donor in good health (CMV status not recorded). Some clones in this sample may be carry-over from other donors' samples.

This chain uses TRBV6-5 with TRBJ1-2; the match to TRBD1 covers 7 bases. V trimming: 1 base; J trimming: 6 bases; junction bases outside the gene matches: 8. The CDR3 totals 15 residues. Per the germline V gene, CDR1 is MNHEY and CDR2 is SVGAGI. As DNA, the CDR3 is TGTGCCAGCAGTTACTGGGACAGATCGCGCGATGGCTACACCTTC. Translating it yields CASSYWDRSRDGYTF.

This clonotype was recorded many times. V usage is TRBV7-3 and J usage is TRBJ2-2; D is unclear. The CDR3 sequence is 13 residues long. The V end lost 8 bases, the J end lost 2 bases, and 9 bases lay between the germline ends. From germline, CDR1 is SGHTA and CDR2 FQGTGA. The CDR3 loop is CASGGVNTGELFF. As DNA, the CDR3 is TGTGCCAGCGGCGGAGTTAACACCGGGGAGCTGTTTTTT.

This chain links TRBV12-5 with TRBJ2-2; D gene uncertain. This CDR3 spans 13 amino acids. In germline, CDR1 is LGHNT, CDR2 FRNRAP. V was trimmed by 1 base and J by 7 bases, leaving 7 bases between them. CDR3 region: CASGLGLSGELFF. The CDR3 DNA is TGTGCTAGTGGTTTGGGACTGAGCGGGGAGCTGTTTTTT.

This clonotype occurred many times. V usage is TRBV7-2 and J usage is TRBJ1-1, with D tentatively TRBD1 (6 bases). This CDR3 is 15 amino acids long. V lost 4 bases and J 1 base, leaving 13 bases between the germline ends. The germline V gene encodes CDR1 SGHTA and CDR2 FQGNSA. CDR3 sequence (DNA): TGTGCCAGCAGCTCTTCAGGGGCGGAGAACACTGAAGCTTTCTTT. It yields the protein CASSSSGAENTEAFF. The variable domain in full, completed from reference TRBV7-2 and TRBJ1-1, reads GAGVSQSPSNKVTEKGKDVELRCDPISGHTALYWYRQSLGQGLEFLIYFQGNSAPDKSGLPSDRFSAERTGGSVSTLTIQRTQQEDSAVYLCASSSSGAENTEAFFGQGTRLTVV.

CDR3 coding DNA: TGTGCCGGTCGTTCGGGGACTAGCGGGAGTGATACGCAGTATTTT. Amino acids: CAGRSGTSGSDTQYF. The chain employs TRBV2 and TRBJ2-3; 14 bases match TRBD2. The CDR3 sequence is 15 residues long. Germline V gene lookup returns CDR1 SNHLY and CDR2 FYNNEI. J was trimmed by 6 bases and V by 11 bases; bases with no gene match: 10.

This clonotype showed up many times. The chain combines TRBV7-9 with TRBJ1-1; 8 bases are shared with TRBD1. The junction had 6 bases not matched to a gene; V was cut back by 5 bases and J by 7 bases. CDR3 length equals 13 residues. From germline, CDR1 is SEHNR and CDR2 FQNEAQ (reference sequence). For the CDR3, the DNA is TGTGCCAGCAGCCCACAGGGGGGGGTTGAAGCTTTCTTT. This codes for CASSPQGGVEAFF.

The gene calls are TRBV7-4 and TRBJ2-3; a weak D match, TRBD2 (5 bases). Germline V gene lookup returns CDR1 SGHVT and CDR2 SQSDAQ. V lost 5 bases and J lost 6, with 24 bases in between. CDR3 length: 17 residues. The CDR3 nucleotides read TGTGCCAGCAGCCCCCCCGGGAACAGTGTGAGGGAGGATACGCAGTATTTT. This gives the protein CASSPPGNSVREDTQYF.

Comment on this clonotype: A clone one base away is much larger, so this may be a read error. This rearrangement joins TRBV7-3 to TRBJ1-1; D is unclear. Per germline, CDR1 SGHTA and CDR2 FQGTGA. The ends were cut back, 5 bases at V and 9 bases at J, with 13 bases in the middle. The CDR3 is made up of 12 amino acids. CDR3 loop: CASSQAGTKAFF. The CDR3 region has the DNA TGTGCCAGCAGCCAGGCGGGAACTAAAGCTTTCTTT.

The CDR3 is CASSVDRGFNEQFF. In DNA, the CDR3 is TGTGCCAGCAGCGTAGATAGAGGGTTCAATGAGCAGTTCTTC. The rearrangement uses TRBV9 and TRBJ2-1; a weak D match, TRBD2 (5 bases). Germline V gives CDR1 SGDLS, CDR2 YYNGEE. V was clipped by 0 bases and J by 6 bases, with 10 bases between them. There are 14 residues in the CDR3.

This clonotype has a count of ten or more. The chain recombines TRBV7-2 with TRBJ2-7; perhaps TRBD1 as D (5 bases). V was clipped by 0 bases and J by 2 bases, with 11 bases between them. This CDR3 has 15 amino acids. Germline CDR1 SGHTA, CDR2 FQGNSA. The CDR3 DNA sequence: TGTGCCAGCAGCTTAGCTTACAGGAAAACCTACGAGCAGTACTTC. Residues: CASSLAYRKTYEQYF.

The J gene is TRBJ1-6, the V gene TRBV11-2; D gene uncertain. The germline V gene has CDR1 SGHAT and CDR2 FQNNGV. Trimming left V 2 bases short and J 0 bases short, with 14 bases between. This CDR3 contains 18 residues. CDR3 in amino acids: CASSLSAKLSSYNSPLHF. DNA of the CDR3: TGTGCCAGCAGCTTAAGTGCTAAGCTTAGCTCCTATAATTCACCCCTCCACTTT.

This chain joins TRBV2 and TRBJ2-7, with a weak D call TRBD1 (6 bases). V lost 6 bases and J 3 bases, leaving 15 bases between the germline ends. Per the germline V gene, CDR1 is SNHLY and CDR2 is FYNNEI. The CDR3 contains 14 residues. The DNA of the CDR3 is TGTGCCAGCAGGGGTTTAAAACAGGGCTACGAGCAGTACTTC. Encoded protein: CASRGLKQGYEQYF.

The V gene is TRBV7-6, the J gene TRBJ1-2, with D perhaps matching TRBD1 (6 bases). V was cut by 5 bases and J by 5 bases, with 21 bases left in between. Germline V gene data show CDR1 as SGHVS and CDR2 as FNYEAQ. This CDR3 is built from 16 residues. CDR3 region: CASSPRTETNGYGYTF. CDR3 DNA sequence: TGTGCCAGCAGCCCTCGGACAGAGACTAATGGGTATGGCTACACCTTC.

About this clonotype: A read error may explain this, as a much larger clone is one base away. The chain uses TRBV19 and TRBJ1-1, with TRBD1 as a possible D gene (5 bases). CDR1 and CDR2 (germline): LNHDA, SQIVND (reference sequence). This CDR3 is built from 15 residues. V lost 3 bases and J lost 5, with 16 bases in between. CDR3 sequence: CASSIQRGERTEAFF. As DNA, the CDR3 is TGTGCCAGTAGTATTCAACGGGGCGAGAGGACTGAAGCTTTCTTT.

This clonotype came up a few times. This chain links TRBV20-1 with TRBJ2-5, with 13 bases aligning to TRBD2. Germline CDR1 is DFQATT and CDR2 is SNEGSKA (reference sequence). The CDR3 is 19 amino acids. The V segment lost 3 bases and the J segment 3 bases; nucleotides outside the gene matches: 16. CDR3 loop: CSASGYGGLAGAVEETQYF. For the CDR3, the DNA is TGCAGTGCTAGTGGTTACGGTGGACTAGCGGGGGCCGTGGAAGAGACCCAGTACTTC.

This clonotype was found a few times. The CDR3 DNA follows: TGTGCTACAGGGAAAATAGACTATGGCTACACCTTC. This translates into CATGKIDYGYTF. This sequence joins TRBV19 and TRBJ1-2, with D maybe TRBD1 (6 bases). The CDR3 sequence is 12 residues long. Germline V lookup: CDR1 LNHDA, CDR2 SQIVND (reference sequence).

The chain couples TRBV4-1 to TRBJ2-7; D not resolved. The CDR3 has 15 residues. Per the germline V gene, CDR1 is MGHRA and CDR2 is YSYEKL. Trimming stripped 3 bases from V and 0 bases from J, with 12 bases between. The CDR3, as DNA: TGCGCCAGCAGCCAGCACGGGCCCACCTCCTACGAGCAGTACTTC. The encoded protein is CASSQHGPTSYEQYF.

This clonotype was observed at least ten times. This sequence joins TRBV7-8 and TRBJ1-4, with D perhaps matching TRBD1 (5 bases). The ends were cut back, 8 bases at V and 0 bases at J, with 16 bases in the middle. This CDR3 spans 16 amino acids. Germline V gene data show CDR1 as SGHVS and CDR2 as FQNEAQ. DNA for the CDR3: TGTGCCAGCTCTCAGGAGGGGCACGCAACTAATGAAAAACTGTTTTTT. It codes for CASSQEGHATNEKLFF. The entire variable domain, with the rest obtained from reference TRBV7-8 and TRBJ1-4, is as follows: GAGVSQSPRYKVAKRGQDVALRCDPISGHVSLFWYQQALGQGPEFLTYFQNEAQLDKSGLPSDRFFAERPEGSVSTLKIQRTQQEDSAVYLCASSQEGHATNEKLFFGSGTQLSVL.

This clonotype was seen repeatedly, ten times or more. J is TRBJ2-2 and V is TRBV4-1; D unclear. V shed 0 bases and J shed 3 bases, with 8 bases lying between them. The germline CDR1 and CDR2 sequences are MGHRA and YSYEKL. The CDR3 contains 15 residues. CDR3 amino acids: CASSQDIDHTGELFF. The CDR3 nucleotides read TGCGCCAGCAGCCAAGATATAGATCACACCGGGGAGCTGTTTTTT.

V usage is TRBV7-9 and J usage is TRBJ2-2; maybe TRBD1 (5 bases). Per the germline V gene, CDR1 is SEHNR and CDR2 is FQNEAQ (reference sequence). Trimming took off 1 base at V and 5 bases at J, with 17 bases between the two ends. The CDR3 totals 17 residues. Here the CDR3 DNA reads TGTGCCAGCAGCTTAGATCCCAGGGCTGTTCGGACCGGGGAGCTGTTTTTT. Translation gives CASSLDPRAVRTGELFF.

In its sample, this clonotype was seen a few times. The J gene is TRBJ1-2, the V gene TRBV28; 12 bases match TRBD1. Germline CDR1 reads MDHEN; CDR2 reads SYDVKM. The V and J ends lost 5 bases and 4 bases, in that order; junction bases with no gene match: 11. The CDR3 has 17 residues. Here the CDR3 reads CASSMPGTGGGIYGYTF. CDR3 bases: TGTGCCAGCAGTATGCCCGGGACAGGGGGCGGAATCTATGGCTACACCTTC.

DNA for the CDR3: TGTGCCAGCAGCCCTGGGGGAGGGGGCTTCTACGAGCAGTACTTC. Translating it yields CASSPGGGGFYEQYF. The J gene is TRBJ2-7, the V gene TRBV4-2; possibly TRBD1 or TRBD2 for D (7 bases each). This CDR3 comprises 15 residues. Trimming took 4 bases from V and 3 from J, leaving 16 bases between them. Germline lookup yields CDR1 LGHNA and CDR2 YNFKEQ.

This clonotype was found many times. The chain carries TRBV7-9 and TRBJ2-7, with 13 positions matching TRBD2. V dropped 5 bases and J dropped 6; count of bases not matched to a gene: 10. The CDR3 covers 16 residues. Germline CDR1 SEHNR, CDR2 FQNEAQ (reference sequence). CDR3 coding DNA: TGTGCCAGCAGCGCCGACATTACTAGCGGGAGGGCCGAGCAGTACTTC. It codes for CASSADITSGRAEQYF.

In its sample, this clonotype was seen a few times. The CDR3: CASSFLGGFYNEQFF. In DNA form, the CDR3 reads TGTGCCAGCAGTTTTCTAGGGGGTTTCTACAATGAGCAGTTCTTC. V gene TRBV28 combines with J gene TRBJ2-1; a possible D gene is TRBD1 (6 bases). The CDR3 totals 15 residues. Between the trimmed V and J ends, which lost 3 bases and 3 bases, there was a span of 12 bases. Germline V gene lookup returns CDR1 MDHEN and CDR2 SYDVKM.

DNA for the CDR3: TGTGCCAGCAGAACGGGGGCCTCCTACGAGCAGTACTTC. Translated, it gives CASRTGASYEQYF. The chain is built from TRBV6-5 and TRBJ2-7; D may correspond to TRBD1 or TRBD2 (6 bases each). The CDR3 contains 13 residues. Trimming took off 6 bases at V and 0 bases at J, with 9 bases between the two ends. The germline V gene has CDR1 MNHEY and CDR2 SVGAGI.

This clonotype was counted at least ten times. This chain links TRBV7-2 with TRBJ2-7; D ambiguous. The CDR3 runs to 12 residues. V lost 4 bases to trimming and J lost 3 bases, with 7 bases between them. CDR1 is SGHTA, CDR2 FQGNSA, per germline. The CDR3, as DNA: TGTGCCAGCAGCTCCAAGAACTACGAGCAGTACTTC. This encodes CASSSKNYEQYF. The complete variable domain, with remaining parts taken from reference TRBV7-2 and TRBJ2-7, reads GAGVSQSPSNKVTEKGKDVELRCDPISGHTALYWYRQSLGQGLEFLIYFQGNSAPDKSGLPSDRFSAERTGGSVSTLTIQRTQQEDSAVYLCASSSKNYEQYFGPGTRLTVT.

The chain couples TRBV5-6 to TRBJ2-1, with TRBD1 identical over 9 bases. The germline gives CDR1 SGHDT, CDR2 YYEEEE. J gave up 6 bases and V 5 bases, and 15 bases lay outside the gene matches. There are 17 residues in the CDR3. The DNA for the CDR3 is TGTGCCAGCAGATTCGGGACAGGGCTATCTAGGACCAATGAGCAGTTCTTC. Amino acids: CASRFGTGLSRTNEQFF. Full variable domain (remainder filled in from reference TRBV5-6 and TRBJ2-1): DAGVTQSPTHLIKTRGQQVTLRCSPKSGHDTVSWYQQALGQGPQFIFQYYEEEERQRGNFPDRFSGHQFPNYSSELNVNALLLGDSALYLCASRFGTGLSRTNEQFFGPGTRLTVL.

This clonotype was counted ten times or more. J is TRBJ1-3 and V is TRBV25-1; 7 bases match TRBD1. CDR1 is MGHDK and CDR2 is SYGVNS in the germline V gene. J gave up 8 bases and V 5 bases, and 12 bases lay outside the gene matches. The CDR3 consists of 15 residues. The DNA of the CDR3 is TGTGCCAGCAGTCTGCGGGACAGAGGTTTGGACACCATATATTTT. Protein product: CASSLRDRGLDTIYF.

The chain combines TRBV24-1 with TRBJ2-7; D could derive from TRBD1 or TRBD2 (6 bases each). Germline assignment: CDR1 KGHDR and CDR2 SFDVKD. V was cut by 4 bases and J by 9 bases, with 21 bases left in between. The CDR3 extends over 15 amino acids. This CDR3 reads CATSDPTQGPGGQYF. The CDR3 nucleotides are TGTGCCACCAGTGACCCGACTCAGGGGCCCGGGGGGCAGTACTTC.

The genes are TRBV3-1 and TRBJ2-3; D assignment may be TRBD1 or TRBD2 (5 bases each). V lost 0 bases, J lost 4 bases, and 20 bases lay in between. The CDR3 is 18 residues long. Looked up from germline, CDR1 is LGHDT and CDR2 is YNNKEL (reference sequence). CDR3 residues: CASSQDLIRDPPPDTQYF. The CDR3 DNA follows: TGTGCCAGCAGCCAAGATTTAATCCGGGACCCCCCCCCAGATACGCAGTATTTT.